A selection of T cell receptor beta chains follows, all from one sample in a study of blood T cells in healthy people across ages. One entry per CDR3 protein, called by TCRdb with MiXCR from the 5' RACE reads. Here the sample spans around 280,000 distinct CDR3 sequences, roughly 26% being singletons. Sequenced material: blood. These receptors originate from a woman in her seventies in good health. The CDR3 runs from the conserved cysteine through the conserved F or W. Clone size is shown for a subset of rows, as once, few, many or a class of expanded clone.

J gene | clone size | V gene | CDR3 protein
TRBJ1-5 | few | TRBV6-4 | CASSDSIVAGNQPQHF
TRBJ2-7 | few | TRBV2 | CASSRDRGPYEQYF
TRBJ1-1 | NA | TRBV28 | CASSPRGRYAEAFF
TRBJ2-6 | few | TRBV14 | CASSPPWGDGRSGANVLTF
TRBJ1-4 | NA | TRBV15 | CATSRIATNEKLFF
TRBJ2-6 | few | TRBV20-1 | CSARNMRGQWSGANVLTF
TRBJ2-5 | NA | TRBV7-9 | CASKGLAGQKSQETQYF
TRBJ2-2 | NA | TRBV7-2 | CASSLEFSGSNTGELFF
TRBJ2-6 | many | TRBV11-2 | CASSSAIKTILSGANVLTF
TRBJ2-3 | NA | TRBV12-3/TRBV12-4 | CASTQRTDTQYF
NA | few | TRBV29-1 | CSVEDREFSSYEQYF